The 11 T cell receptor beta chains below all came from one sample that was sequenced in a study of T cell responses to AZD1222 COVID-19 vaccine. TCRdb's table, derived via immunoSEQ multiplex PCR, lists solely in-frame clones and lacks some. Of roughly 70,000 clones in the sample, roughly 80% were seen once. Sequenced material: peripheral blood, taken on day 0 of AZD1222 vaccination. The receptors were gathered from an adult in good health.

CDR3 sequence (DNA): TGTGCCAGCAGACCCCACGGAGCCACAGATACGCAGTATTTT. This translates into CASRPHGATDTQYF. The rearrangement uses TRBV27 and TRBJ2-3; D is uncertain. This CDR3 spans 14 amino acids. V was pared by 6 bases and J by 2 bases, with 12 bases between. CDR1 is MNHEY and CDR2 is SMNVEV in the germline V gene (reference sequence).

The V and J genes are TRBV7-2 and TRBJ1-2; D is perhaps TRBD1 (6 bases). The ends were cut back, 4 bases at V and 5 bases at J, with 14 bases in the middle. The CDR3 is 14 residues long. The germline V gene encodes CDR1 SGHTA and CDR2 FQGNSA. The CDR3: CASSSGGARYGYTF. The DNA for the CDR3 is TGTGCCAGCAGCTCCGGGGGCGCGAGATATGGCTACACCTTC.

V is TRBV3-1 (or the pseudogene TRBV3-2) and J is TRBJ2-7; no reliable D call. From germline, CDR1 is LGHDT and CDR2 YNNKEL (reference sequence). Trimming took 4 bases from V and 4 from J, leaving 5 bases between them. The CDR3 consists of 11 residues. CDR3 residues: CASSPHYEQYF. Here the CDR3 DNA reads TGTGCCAGCAGCCCCCATTACGAGCAGTACTTC.

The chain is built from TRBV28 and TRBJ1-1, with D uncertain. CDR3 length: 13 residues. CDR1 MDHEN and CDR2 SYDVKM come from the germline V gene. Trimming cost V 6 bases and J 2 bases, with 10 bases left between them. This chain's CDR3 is CASRLTPNTEAFF. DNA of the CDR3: TGTGCCAGCAGGCTCACACCCAACACTGAAGCTTTCTTT.

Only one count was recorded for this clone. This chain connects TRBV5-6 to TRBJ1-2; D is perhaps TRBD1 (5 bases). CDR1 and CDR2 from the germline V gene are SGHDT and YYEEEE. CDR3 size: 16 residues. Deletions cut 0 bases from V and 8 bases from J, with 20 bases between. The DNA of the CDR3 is TGTGCCAGCAGCTTGGATCGCTGGCGGGGGGAGAGGGGCTACACCTTC. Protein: CASSLDRWRGERGYTF.

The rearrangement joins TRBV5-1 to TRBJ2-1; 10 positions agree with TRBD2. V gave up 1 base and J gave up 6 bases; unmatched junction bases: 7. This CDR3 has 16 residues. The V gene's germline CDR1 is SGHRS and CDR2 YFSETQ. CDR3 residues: CASSLKAGGHSNEQFF. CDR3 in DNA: TGCGCCAGCAGCTTGAAAGCGGGGGGGCATTCCAATGAGCAGTTCTTC.

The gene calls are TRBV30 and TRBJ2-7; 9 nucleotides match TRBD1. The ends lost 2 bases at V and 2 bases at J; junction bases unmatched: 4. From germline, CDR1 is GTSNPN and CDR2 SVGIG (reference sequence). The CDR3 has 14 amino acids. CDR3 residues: CAWSPGTGTYEQYF. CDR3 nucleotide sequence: TGTGCCTGGAGTCCCGGGACAGGGACCTACGAGCAGTACTTC.

CDR3 residues: CASSYSPAGGRDIQYF. In DNA form, the CDR3 reads TGTGCCAGCAGTTACTCGCCAGCGGGGGGGAGAGACATTCAGTACTTC. This chain uses TRBV6-5 with TRBJ2-4; 10 bases fit TRBD2. Per germline, CDR1 MNHEY and CDR2 SVGAGI. This CDR3 region has 16 residues. Trimming took 0 bases from V and 8 from J; bases not matched to a gene: 7.

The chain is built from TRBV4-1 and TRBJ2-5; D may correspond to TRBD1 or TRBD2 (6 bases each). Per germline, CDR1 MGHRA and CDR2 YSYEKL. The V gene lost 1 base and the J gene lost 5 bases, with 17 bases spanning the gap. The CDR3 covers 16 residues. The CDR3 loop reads CASSQGSRGRWETQYF. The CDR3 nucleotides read TGCGCCAGCAGCCAAGGTTCTCGGGGGCGCTGGGAGACCCAGTACTTC.

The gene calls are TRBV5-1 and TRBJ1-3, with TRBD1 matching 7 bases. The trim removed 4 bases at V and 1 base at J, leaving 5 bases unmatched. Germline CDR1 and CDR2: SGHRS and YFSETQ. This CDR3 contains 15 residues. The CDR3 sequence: CASSRDSLSGNTIYF. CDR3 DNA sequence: TGCGCCAGCAGCAGGGACAGCCTGTCTGGAAACACCATATATTTT.

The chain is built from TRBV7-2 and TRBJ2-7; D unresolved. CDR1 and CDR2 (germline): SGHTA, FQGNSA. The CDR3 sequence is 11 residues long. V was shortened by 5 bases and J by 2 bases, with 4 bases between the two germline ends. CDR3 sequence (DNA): TGTGCCAGCAGCCGGGCCTACGAGCAGTACTTC. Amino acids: CASSRAYEQYF.